This TCR beta chain came from a study of T cell repertoires in cytomegalovirus infection. Study context: Through public TCR beta signatures, both CMV infection and matching HLA type were indicated.

TCRdb itself ran the reads through MiXCR, one entry per CDR3 protein. The sample holds 290,000 or so distinct CDR3 sequences; about 25% are singletons and the top ten take 11% to 15%. CDR3 length equals 15 residues. Germline assignment: CDR1 MGHRA and CDR2 YSYEKL. V lost 5 bases and J 5 bases, leaving 17 bases between the germline ends. The table lists this clonotype with many counts. J is TRBJ2-3 and V is TRBV4-1; TRBD1 is a possible D gene (6 bases). Sequences were obtained from PBMCs. The TCR originated in a human donor in good health (CMV status not recorded). Some clones in this sample may be carry-over from other donors' samples. CDR3 protein: CASSEDSERKDTQYF. Written as DNA, the CDR3 is TGCGCCAGCAGCGAGGACAGTGAACGGAAAGATACGCAGTATTTT.